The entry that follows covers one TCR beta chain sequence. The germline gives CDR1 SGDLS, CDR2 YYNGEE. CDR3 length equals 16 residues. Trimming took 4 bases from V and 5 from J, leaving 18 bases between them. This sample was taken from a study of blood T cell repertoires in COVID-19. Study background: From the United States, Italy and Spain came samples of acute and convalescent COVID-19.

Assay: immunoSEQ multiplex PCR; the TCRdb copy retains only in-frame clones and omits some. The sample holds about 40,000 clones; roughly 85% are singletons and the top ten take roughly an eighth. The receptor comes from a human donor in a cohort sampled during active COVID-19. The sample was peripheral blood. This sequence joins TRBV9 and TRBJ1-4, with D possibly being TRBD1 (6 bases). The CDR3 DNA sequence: TGTGCCAGCAGCCTTGAACAGGGTGCAGCCAATGAAAAACTGTTTTTT. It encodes CASSLEQGAANEKLFF.